This TCR beta chain stems from a study of cytotoxic CD8 clonotypes in ibrutinib-treated CLL. Study as a whole: Mean per-sample yields comprised around 280,000 productive templates and approximately 97,000 productive rearrangements. Study observations and caveats: At ibrutinib response, clonality increased, and at progression it declined back toward baseline. There were few public clonotypes, and on treatment they contracted or stayed stable.

Using immunoSEQ multiplex PCR, the repertoire was profiled, and TCRdb retains in-frame clones only, with some absent. This table holds approximately 35,000 clones, about two thirds found once. The authors obtained approximately 2.2 micrograms of genomic DNA from cryopreserved PBMCs for TCR beta libraries. In the case of this clone: The antigen is not known. Other DNA sequences in the same sample also yield this CDR3.

Germline V gives CDR1 MNHEY, CDR2 SVGAGI. The length of the CDR3 is 14 residues. V was shortened by 6 bases and J by 7 bases, with 15 bases between the two germline ends. This rearrangement joins TRBV6-5 to TRBJ1-4, with D hard to call. The receptor was isolated from a human donor with chronic lymphocytic leukemia. The sequencing here drew on PBMCs, taken at disease progression, from a patient treated with ibrutinib. For the CDR3, the DNA is TGTGCCAGCAGGCCCTGGGGAGACGCTGAAAAACTGTTTTTT. As protein: CASRPWGDAEKLFF.